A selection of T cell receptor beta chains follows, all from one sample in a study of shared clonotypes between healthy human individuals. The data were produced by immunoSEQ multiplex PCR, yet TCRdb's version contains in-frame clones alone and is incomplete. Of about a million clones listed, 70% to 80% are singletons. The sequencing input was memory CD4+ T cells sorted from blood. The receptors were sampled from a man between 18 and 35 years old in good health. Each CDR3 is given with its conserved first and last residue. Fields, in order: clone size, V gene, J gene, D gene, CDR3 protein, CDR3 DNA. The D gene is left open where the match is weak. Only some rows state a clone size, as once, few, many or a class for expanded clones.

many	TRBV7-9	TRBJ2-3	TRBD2	CASSRLAGLQGDTQYF	TGTGCCAGCTCCAGGCTAGCGGGGCTTCAGGGGGATACGCAGTATTTT
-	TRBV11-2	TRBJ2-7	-	CASSLGTREQYF	TGTGCCAGCAGCCTAGGGACCAGGGAGCAGTACTTC
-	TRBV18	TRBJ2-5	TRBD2	CASSRVAGGETQYF	TGTGCCAGCTCCCGGGTAGCGGGAGGAGAGACCCAGTACTTC
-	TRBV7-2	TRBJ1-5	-	CASSRTENQPQHF	TGTGCCAGCAGCCGGACGGAAAATCAGCCCCAGCATTTT
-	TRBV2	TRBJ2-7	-	CASRLVGGYEQYF	TGTGCCAGTCGACTGGTAGGTGGTTACGAGCAGTACTTC
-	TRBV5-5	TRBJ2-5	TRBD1	CASSLETTGIQETQYF	TGTGCCAGCAGCTTGGAGACGACAGGGATACAAGAGACCCAGTACTTC
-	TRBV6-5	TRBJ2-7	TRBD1	CASSLGTGAYEQYF	TGTGCCAGCAGTCTCGGGACAGGGGCGTACGAGCAGTACTTC
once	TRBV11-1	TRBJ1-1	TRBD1	CASSQTGGNTEAFF	TGTGCCAGCAGCCAGACAGGGGGGAACACTGAAGCTTTCTTT
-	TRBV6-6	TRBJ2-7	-	CASSSGTFFYEQYF	TGTGCCAGCAGCTCCGGGACTTTTTTCTACGAGCAGTACTTC
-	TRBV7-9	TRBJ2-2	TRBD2	CASSPRGASGITGELFF	TGTGCCAGCAGCCCCAGAGGGGCTAGCGGGATAACCGGGGAGCTGTTTTTT
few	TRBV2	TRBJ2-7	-	CASTTRFPPYEQYF	TGTGCCAGCACCACTCGTTTCCCCCCCTACGAGCAGTACTTC
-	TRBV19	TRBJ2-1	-	CASSPTRNEQFF	TGTGCCAGTAGTCCGACCCGCAATGAGCAGTTCTTC
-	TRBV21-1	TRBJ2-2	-	CASSKLGGLPRAGELFF	TGTGCCAGCAGCAAACTAGGGGGGTTGCCACGGGCCGGGGAGCTGTTTTTT
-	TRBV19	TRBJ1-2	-	CASSSGMNYGYTF	TGTGCCAGTAGTTCAGGGATGAACTATGGCTACACCTTC
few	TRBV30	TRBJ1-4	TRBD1	CAWSSGGNNEKLFF	TGTGCCTGGAGTTCAGGGGGTAATAATGAAAAACTGTTTTTT
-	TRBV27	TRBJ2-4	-	CASFKGDLAKNIQYF	TGTGCCAGCTTCAAGGGGGACCTAGCCAAAAACATTCAGTACTTC
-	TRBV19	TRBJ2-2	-	CASSIGWRNTGELFF	TGTGCCAGTAGTATAGGGTGGAGAAACACCGGGGAGCTGTTTTTT